This TCR beta chain was retrieved from a study of T-cell reconstitution after alpha-beta-depleted transplantation in children. Findings and limits, study-wide: Newly made T cells mostly supplied T-cell counts and diversity one year after transplant. Alpha-beta T cells about two months after transplant reportedly derived from several hundred expanded graft clones. High day-60 TCRbeta diversity in some patients came from surviving recipient T cells and thymic progenitors.

Construction of the TCRbeta library involved unique molecular identifiers. TCRdb called the PCR reads again in MiXCR, with one record for every CDR3 protein. This table holds under 450,000 distinct CDR3 sequences, about 17% found once. Trimming left V 1 base short and J 0 bases short, with 11 bases between. The germline CDR1 and CDR2 sequences are DFQATT and SNEGSKA (reference sequence). This CDR3 region has 15 residues. This clonotype was detected only a few times. Its matching antigen is unknown. The source was PBMCs, mostly from graft donor cells, collected 360 days after TCRalphabeta/CD19-depleted stem cell transplant. The rearrangement links TRBV20-1 to TRBJ2-3; possible D gene TRBD1, 5 bases. The TCR originated in a boy in the first two years of life who had a stem cell transplant for Wiskott-Aldrich syndrome, so the T cells may come from the graft donor. Written as DNA, the CDR3 is TGCAGTGCTAGAGTGACAGCTTCTAGCACAGATACGCAGTATTTT. Its protein is CSARVTASSTDTQYF.